Listed below are T cell receptor beta chains from one sample, sequenced in a study of T cell repertoires in cytomegalovirus infection. The antigens for these receptors are not known. TCRdb recomputed calls from the reads with MiXCR, one row per CDR3 protein. The table shows fewer than 950,000 distinct CDR3 sequences, with 32% occurring only once. This specimen was cultured CD8+ T cells from PBMCs, taken from culture after CMV antigen stimulation. All receptors come from a human donor in good health (CMV status not recorded). Some clones in this sample may be carry-over from other donors' samples. Both conserved end residues are part of each CDR3. Fields, in order: V gene, CDR3 protein.

V: TRBV19
CDR3: CASTGDNSYEQYF

V: TRBV7-9
CDR3: CASSLWDRGQDTQYF

V: TRBV5-4
CDR3: CASSLGLVAEAFF

V: TRBV3-1
CDR3: CASSQGGPGFLEAFF

V: TRBV19
CDR3: CASWGLGRETQYF

V: TRBV29-1
CDR3: CSVTSTDTQYF

V: TRBV28
CDR3: CASRGYRDRGPGANVLTF

V: TRBV11-2
CDR3: CASSLYGTSATDTQYF

V: TRBV4-3
CDR3: CASSQDLAGEGDTQYF

V: TRBV11-3
CDR3: CASSSTWGTEINYNEQFF

V: TRBV28
CDR3: CASSFVSWPGELFF

V: TRBV9
CDR3: CASSERERGNTGELFF

V: TRBV6-1
CDR3: CASRALETQYF

V: TRBV4-3
CDR3: CASSQGPAGTSQETQYF

V: TRBV19
CDR3: CASSTQRPGSSPLHF

V: TRBV27
CDR3: CASSLYSGGAGYEQYF

V: TRBV19
CDR3: CATRAGANVLTF

V: TRBV12-5
CDR3: CASGLTGLRGANTGELFF

V: TRBV27
CDR3: CASSLVPAPNTEAFF

V: TRBV18
CDR3: CASSPRDRGRSSTDTQYF

V: TRBV19
CDR3: CASHRMGEPQHF

V: TRBV14
CDR3: CASSQVNTIYEQYF

V: TRBV12-5
CDR3: CASGFWDSFGYTF

V: TRBV5-1
CDR3: CATLICHRDINEVAFF

V: TRBV12-3/TRBV12-4
CDR3: CASSFTGVETQYF

V: TRBV29-1
CDR3: CSVAGSGGGGIYNEQFF

V: TRBV15
CDR3: CATSLDPGAFEKLFF

V: TRBV14
CDR3: CASSQDTGPPLNTEAFF

V: TRBV5-5
CDR3: CASRGYREVKTQYF

V: TRBV27
CDR3: CASRWSWAGSIETQYF

V: TRBV7-3
CDR3: CASSELLNTEAFF

V: TRBV7-6
CDR3: CASSPELAGEPETQYF

V: TRBV13
CDR3: CASSLGDQPSGELFF

V: TRBV12-3/TRBV12-4
CDR3: CASSLTPGEQYF

V: TRBV29-1
CDR3: CSVVRQNTDTQYF

V: TRBV6-6
CDR3: CASSYSIMGEGELFF

V: TRBV7-9
CDR3: CASSLGGIGRYSINEQFF

V: TRBV7-8
CDR3: CASSWGIGTEAFF

V: TRBV15
CDR3: CATSRGQGADTQYF